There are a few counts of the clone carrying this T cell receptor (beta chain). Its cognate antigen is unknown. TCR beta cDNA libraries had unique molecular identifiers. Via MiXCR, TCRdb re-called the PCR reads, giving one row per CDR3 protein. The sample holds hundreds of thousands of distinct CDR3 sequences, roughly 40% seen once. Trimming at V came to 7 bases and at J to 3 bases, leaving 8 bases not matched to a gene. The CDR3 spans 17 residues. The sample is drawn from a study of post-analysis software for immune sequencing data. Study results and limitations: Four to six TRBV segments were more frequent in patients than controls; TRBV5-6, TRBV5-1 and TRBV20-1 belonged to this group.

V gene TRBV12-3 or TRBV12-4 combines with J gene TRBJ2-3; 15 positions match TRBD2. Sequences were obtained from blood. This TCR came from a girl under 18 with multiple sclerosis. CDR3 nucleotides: TGTGCCAGCACCATTAGGACTAGCGGGAGGGTTACAGATACGCAGTATTTT. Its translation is CASTIRTSGRVTDTQYF.